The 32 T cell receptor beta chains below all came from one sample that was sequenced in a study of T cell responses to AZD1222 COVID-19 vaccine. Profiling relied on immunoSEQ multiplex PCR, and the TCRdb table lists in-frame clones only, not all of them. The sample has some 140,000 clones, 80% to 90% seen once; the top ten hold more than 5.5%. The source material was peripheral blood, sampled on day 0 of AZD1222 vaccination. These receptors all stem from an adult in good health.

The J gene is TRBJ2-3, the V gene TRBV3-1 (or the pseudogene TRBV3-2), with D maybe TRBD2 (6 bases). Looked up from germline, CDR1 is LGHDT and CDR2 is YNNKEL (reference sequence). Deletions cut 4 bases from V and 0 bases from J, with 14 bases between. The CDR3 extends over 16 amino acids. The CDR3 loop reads CASSLVGGESTDTQYF. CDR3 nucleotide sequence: TGTGCCAGCAGCCTCGTGGGCGGGGAGAGCACAGATACGCAGTATTTT.

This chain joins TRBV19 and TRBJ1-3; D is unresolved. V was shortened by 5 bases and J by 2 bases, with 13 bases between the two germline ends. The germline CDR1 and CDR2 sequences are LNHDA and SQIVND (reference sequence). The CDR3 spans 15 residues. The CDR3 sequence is CASSLGRATGNTIYF. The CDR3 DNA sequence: TGTGCCAGTAGTCTAGGGAGGGCTACTGGAAACACCATATATTTT. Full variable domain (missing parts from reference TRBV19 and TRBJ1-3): DGGITQSPKYLFRKEGQNVTLSCEQNLNHDAMYWYRQDPGQGLRLIYYSQIVNDFQKGDIAEGYSVSREKKESFPLTVTSAQKNPTAFYLCASSLGRATGNTIYFGEGSWLTVV.

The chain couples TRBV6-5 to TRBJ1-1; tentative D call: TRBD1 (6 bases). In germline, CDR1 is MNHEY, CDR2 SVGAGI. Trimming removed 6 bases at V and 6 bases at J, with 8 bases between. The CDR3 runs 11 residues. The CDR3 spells CASSGQSEAFF. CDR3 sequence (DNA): TGTGCCAGCAGCGGACAGTCTGAAGCTTTCTTT.

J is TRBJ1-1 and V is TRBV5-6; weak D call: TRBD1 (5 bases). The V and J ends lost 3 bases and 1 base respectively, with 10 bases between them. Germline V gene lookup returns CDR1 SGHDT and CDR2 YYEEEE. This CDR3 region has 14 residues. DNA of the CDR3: TGTGCCAGCAGCTGGGGGGACTCGAACACTGAAGCTTTCTTT. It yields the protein CASSWGDSNTEAFF.

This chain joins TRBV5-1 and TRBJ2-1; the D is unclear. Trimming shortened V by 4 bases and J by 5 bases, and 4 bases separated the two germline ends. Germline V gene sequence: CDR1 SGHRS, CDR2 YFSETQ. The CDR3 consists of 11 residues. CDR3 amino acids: CASSANNEQFF. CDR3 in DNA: TGCGCCAGCAGCGCAAACAATGAGCAGTTCTTC.

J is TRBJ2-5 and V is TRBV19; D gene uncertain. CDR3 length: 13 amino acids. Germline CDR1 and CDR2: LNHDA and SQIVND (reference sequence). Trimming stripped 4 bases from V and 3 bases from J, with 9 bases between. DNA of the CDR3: TGTGCCAGTAGTAAAACAGATGAAGAGACCCAGTACTTC. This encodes CASSKTDEETQYF.

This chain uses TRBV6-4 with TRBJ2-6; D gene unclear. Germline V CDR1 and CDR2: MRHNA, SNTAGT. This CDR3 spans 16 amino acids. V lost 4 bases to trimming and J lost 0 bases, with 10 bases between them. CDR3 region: CASSASLGSGANVLTF. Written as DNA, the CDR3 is TGTGCCAGCAGTGCCTCATTAGGCTCTGGGGCCAACGTCCTGACTTTC.

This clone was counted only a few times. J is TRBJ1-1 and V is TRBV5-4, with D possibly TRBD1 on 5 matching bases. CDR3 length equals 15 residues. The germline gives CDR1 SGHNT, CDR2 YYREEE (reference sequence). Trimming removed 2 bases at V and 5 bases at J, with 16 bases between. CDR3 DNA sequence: TGTGCCAGCAGCTTTGGTCAGCGGGGGGGAACTGAAGCTTTCTTT. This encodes CASSFGQRGGTEAFF.

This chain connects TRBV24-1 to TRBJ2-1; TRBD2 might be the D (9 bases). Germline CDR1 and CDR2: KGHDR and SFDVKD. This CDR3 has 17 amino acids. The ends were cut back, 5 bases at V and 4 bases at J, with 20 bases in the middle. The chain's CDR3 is CATSGQGATSGYNEQFF. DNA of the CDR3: TGTGCCACCAGTGGGCAGGGGGCGACTAGCGGATACAATGAGCAGTTCTTC.

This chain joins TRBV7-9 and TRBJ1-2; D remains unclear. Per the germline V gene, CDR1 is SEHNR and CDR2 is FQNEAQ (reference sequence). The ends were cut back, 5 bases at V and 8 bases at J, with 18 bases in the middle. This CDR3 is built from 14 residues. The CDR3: CASSVTTISAGYTF. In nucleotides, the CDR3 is TGTGCCAGCAGCGTAACGACTATTTCGGCCGGCTACACCTTC.

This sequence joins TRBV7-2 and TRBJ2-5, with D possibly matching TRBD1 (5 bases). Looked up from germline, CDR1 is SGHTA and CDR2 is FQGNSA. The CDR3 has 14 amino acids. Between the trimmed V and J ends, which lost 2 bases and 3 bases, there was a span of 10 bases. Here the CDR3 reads CASSLYRLEETQYF. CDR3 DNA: TGTGCCAGCAGCTTATACAGGTTGGAAGAGACCCAGTACTTC.

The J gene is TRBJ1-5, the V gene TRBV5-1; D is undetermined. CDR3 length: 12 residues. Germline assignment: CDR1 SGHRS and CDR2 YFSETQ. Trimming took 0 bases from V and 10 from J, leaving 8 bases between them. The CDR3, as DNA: TGCGCCAGCAGCTTGGACGGTCCCCCCCAGCATTTT. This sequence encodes CASSLDGPPQHF. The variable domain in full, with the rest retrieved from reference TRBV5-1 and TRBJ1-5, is KAGVTQTPRYLIKTRGQQVTLSCSPISGHRSVSWYQQTPGQGLQFLFEYFSETQRNKGNFPGRFSGRQFSNSRSEMNVSTLELGDSALYLCASSLDGPPQHFGDGTRLSIL.

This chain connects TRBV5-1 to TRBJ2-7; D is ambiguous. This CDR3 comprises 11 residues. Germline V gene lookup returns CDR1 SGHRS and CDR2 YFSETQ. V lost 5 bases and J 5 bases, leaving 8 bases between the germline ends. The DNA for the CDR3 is TGCGCCAGCAGGGATGGGGACGAGCAGTACTTC. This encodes CASRDGDEQYF.

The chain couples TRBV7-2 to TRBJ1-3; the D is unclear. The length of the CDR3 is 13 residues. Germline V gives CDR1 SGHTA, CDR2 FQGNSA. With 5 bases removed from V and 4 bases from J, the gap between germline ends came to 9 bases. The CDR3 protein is CASSPQSGNTIYF. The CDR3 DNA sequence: TGTGCCAGCAGCCCACAATCGGGAAACACCATATATTTT.

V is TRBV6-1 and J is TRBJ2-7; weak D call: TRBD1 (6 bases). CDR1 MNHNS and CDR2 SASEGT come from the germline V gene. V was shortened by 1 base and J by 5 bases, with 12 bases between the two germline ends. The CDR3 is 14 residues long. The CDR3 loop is CASSEGTGLHEQYF. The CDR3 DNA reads TGTGCCAGCAGTGAAGGAACAGGGCTGCACGAGCAGTACTTC.

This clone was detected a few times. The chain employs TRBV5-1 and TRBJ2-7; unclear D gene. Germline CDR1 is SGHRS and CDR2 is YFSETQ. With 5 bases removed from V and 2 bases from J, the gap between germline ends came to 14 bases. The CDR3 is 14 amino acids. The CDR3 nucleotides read TGCGCCAGCAGAAGGTACCTACAAACCTACGAGCAGTACTTC. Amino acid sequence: CASRRYLQTYEQYF.

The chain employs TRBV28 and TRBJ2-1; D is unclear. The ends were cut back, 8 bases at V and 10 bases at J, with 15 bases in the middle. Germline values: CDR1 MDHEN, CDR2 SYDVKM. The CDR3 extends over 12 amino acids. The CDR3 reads CASASPWWEQFF. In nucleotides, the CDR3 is TGTGCCAGCGCGTCCCCATGGTGGGAGCAGTTCTTC.

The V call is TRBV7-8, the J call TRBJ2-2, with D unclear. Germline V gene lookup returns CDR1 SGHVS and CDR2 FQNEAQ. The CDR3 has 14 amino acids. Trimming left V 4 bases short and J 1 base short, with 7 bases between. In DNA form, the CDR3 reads TGTGCCAGCAGCTCCCGAGTGAACACCGGGGAGCTGTTTTTT. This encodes CASSSRVNTGELFF.

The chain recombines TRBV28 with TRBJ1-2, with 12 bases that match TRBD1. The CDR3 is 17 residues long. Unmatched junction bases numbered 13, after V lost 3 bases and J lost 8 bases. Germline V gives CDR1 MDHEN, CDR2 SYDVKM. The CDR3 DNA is TGTGCCAGCAGTTTTAAAGGAAGGGACAGGGGGCATTGGGGCTACACCTTC. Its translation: CASSFKGRDRGHWGYTF.

In DNA form, the CDR3 reads TGTGCCAGCTCACCCTCGGACAGATCTGGAAACACCATATATTTT. This encodes CASSPSDRSGNTIYF. The V and J genes are TRBV18 and TRBJ1-3, with D tentatively TRBD1 (6 bases). There are 15 residues in the CDR3. V lost 3 bases and J lost 1, with 10 bases in between. Germline-derived CDR1 and CDR2 are KGHSH and LQKENI.

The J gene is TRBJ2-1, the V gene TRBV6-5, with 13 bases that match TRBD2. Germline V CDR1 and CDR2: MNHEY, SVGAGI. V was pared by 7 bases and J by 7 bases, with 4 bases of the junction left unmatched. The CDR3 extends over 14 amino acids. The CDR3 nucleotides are TGTGCCAGCAACGGACTAGCGGGAGATAATGAGCAGTTCTTC. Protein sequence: CASNGLAGDNEQFF.

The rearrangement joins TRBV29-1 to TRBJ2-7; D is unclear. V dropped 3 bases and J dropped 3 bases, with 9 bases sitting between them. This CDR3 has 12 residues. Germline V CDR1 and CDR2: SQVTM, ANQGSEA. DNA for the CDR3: TGCAGCGTTGACGGGTTGAACTACGAGCAGTACTTC. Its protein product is CSVDGLNYEQYF.

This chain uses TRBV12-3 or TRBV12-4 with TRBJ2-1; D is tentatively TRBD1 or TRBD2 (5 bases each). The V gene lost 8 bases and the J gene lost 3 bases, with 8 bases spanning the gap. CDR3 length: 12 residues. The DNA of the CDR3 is TGTGCCAGCGGGGGAGTCTACAATGAGCAGTTCTTC. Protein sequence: CASGGVYNEQFF.

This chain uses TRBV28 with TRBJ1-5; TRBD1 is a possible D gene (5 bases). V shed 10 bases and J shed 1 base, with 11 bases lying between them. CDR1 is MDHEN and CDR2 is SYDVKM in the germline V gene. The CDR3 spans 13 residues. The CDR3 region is CATLGVSNQPQHF. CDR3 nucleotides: TGTGCCACCCTAGGGGTCAGCAATCAGCCCCAGCATTTT.

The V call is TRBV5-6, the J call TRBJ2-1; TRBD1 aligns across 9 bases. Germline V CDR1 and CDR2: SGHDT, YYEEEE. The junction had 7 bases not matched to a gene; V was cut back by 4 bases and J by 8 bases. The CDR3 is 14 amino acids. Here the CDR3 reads CASSPTGGDDEQFF. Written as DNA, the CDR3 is TGTGCCAGCAGCCCTACAGGGGGCGACGATGAGCAGTTCTTC.

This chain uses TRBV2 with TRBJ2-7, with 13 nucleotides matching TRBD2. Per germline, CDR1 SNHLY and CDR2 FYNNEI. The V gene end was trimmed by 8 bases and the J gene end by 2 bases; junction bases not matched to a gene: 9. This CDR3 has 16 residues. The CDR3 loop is CASLVGLAGAAYEQYF. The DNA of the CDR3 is TGTGCCAGCCTCGTCGGACTAGCGGGAGCTGCCTACGAGCAGTACTTC. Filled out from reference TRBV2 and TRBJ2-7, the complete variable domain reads EPEVTQTPSHQVTQMGQEVILRCVPISNHLYFYWYRQILGQKVEFLVSFYNNEISEKSEIFDDQFSVERPDGSNFTLKIRSTKLEDSAMYFCASLVGLAGAAYEQYFGPGTRLTVT.

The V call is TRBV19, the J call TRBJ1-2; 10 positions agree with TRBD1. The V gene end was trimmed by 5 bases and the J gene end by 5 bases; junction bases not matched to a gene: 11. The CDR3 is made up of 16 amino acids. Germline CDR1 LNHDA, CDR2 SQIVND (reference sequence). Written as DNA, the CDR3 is TGTGCCAGTAGTGCTAGGGACAGGGGAAGGGGATATGGCTACACCTTC. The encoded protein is CASSARDRGRGYGYTF.

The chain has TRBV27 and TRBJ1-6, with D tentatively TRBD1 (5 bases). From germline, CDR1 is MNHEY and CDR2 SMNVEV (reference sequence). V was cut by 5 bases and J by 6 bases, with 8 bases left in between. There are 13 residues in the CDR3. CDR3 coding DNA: TGTGCCAGCAGTGGCAGGGCTAATTCACCCCTCCACTTT. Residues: CASSGRANSPLHF.

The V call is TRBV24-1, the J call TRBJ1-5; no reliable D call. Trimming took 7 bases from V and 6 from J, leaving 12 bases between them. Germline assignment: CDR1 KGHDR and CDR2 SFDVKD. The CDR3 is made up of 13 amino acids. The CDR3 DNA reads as TGTGCCACCAGACATTCTAGCGGTCAGCCCCAGCATTTT. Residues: CATRHSSGQPQHF.

This chain's CDR3 is CASSVVGGLTEAFF. The CDR3 nucleotides read TGTGCCAGCAGCGTAGTTGGGGGCCTCACTGAAGCTTTCTTT. This chain uses TRBV9 with TRBJ1-1; the D gene is possibly TRBD1 (6 bases). V gave up 0 bases and J gave up 4 bases, with 10 bases separating them. This CDR3 region has 14 residues. The germline gives CDR1 SGDLS, CDR2 YYNGEE.

CDR3 DNA: TGCAGCGTGGGACAGGGGCCCACAGATACGCAGTATTTT. It translates to CSVGQGPTDTQYF. The rearrangement links TRBV29-1 to TRBJ2-3; 10 bases map to TRBD1. V dropped 6 bases and J dropped 2; count of bases not matched to a gene: 2. The CDR3 loop spans 13 amino acids. CDR1 SQVTM and CDR2 ANQGSEA come from the germline V gene.

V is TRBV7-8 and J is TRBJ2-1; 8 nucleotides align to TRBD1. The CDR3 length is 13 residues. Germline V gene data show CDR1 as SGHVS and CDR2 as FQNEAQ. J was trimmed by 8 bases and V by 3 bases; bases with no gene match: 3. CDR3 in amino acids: CASSLSTGDEQFF. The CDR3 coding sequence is TGTGCCAGCAGCTTGTCGACAGGGGATGAGCAGTTCTTC.